The source of this T cell receptor beta chain is a study of blood T cell repertoires in COVID-19. In the original analysis: Cell counts per sample came from amplifying reference gene primers. This table comes from immunoSEQ multiplex PCR, and its TCRdb copy is limited to in-frame clones, with some not included. That table gives V, J and clone size, and the DNA gave D and trimming. The profile shows fewer than 200,000 clones, roughly four fifths of them singletons. V lost 6 bases and J lost 7; bases outside the gene matches: 6. Germline CDR1 GTSNPN, CDR2 SVGIG (reference sequence). The length of the CDR3 is 14 residues.

The rearrangement links TRBV30 to TRBJ2-1, with 13 bases fitting TRBD2. What was sequenced was peripheral blood. The sequence derives from a middle-aged man who had recovered from COVID-19. The CDR3 region is CACPGLAGRNEQFF. The CDR3 region has the DNA TGTGCCTGCCCGGGACTAGCGGGACGAAATGAGCAGTTCTTC.